Listed below are T cell receptor beta chains from one sample, sequenced in a study of T cells in narcolepsy. Assay used: immunoSEQ multiplex PCR; TCRdb lists only in-frame clones, some missing. The table records about 35,000 clones, roughly 86% of them present only once. The material sequenced was memory (CD45RA-) CD4+ T cells from blood. The receptors derive from a human donor in good health. CDR3s include the opening cysteine and the closing phenylalanine or tryptophan. Rows give clone size only sometimes, using once, few, many, or a class for an expanded clone.

abundance	v_gene	j_gene	CDR3aa
-	TRBV7-2	TRBJ1-1	CASGRERTTEAFF
-	TRBV13	TRBJ2-7	CASSLGRANDEQYF
-	TRBV7-2	TRBJ2-3	CASSLRGTSGSSTDTQYF
-	TRBV5-4	TRBJ2-5	CASSLGRAGETQYF
-	TRBV7-3	TRBJ1-2	CASSLTGQALANYGYTF
-	TRBV11-2	TRBJ2-7	CASSPATYYEQYF
once	TRBV2	TRBJ1-1	CASSKIWGRSEAFF
few	TRBV11-1	TRBJ2-7	CASSSGLILYEQYF
-	TRBV30	TRBJ1-5	CAWSGGQGGQPQHF
-	TRBV6-1	TRBJ1-2	CASPGGGGYGYAF
once	TRBV2	TRBJ2-1	CASSESVGGQREQFF
-	TRBV27	TRBJ2-7	CASSLSEVSGEQYF
-	TRBV5-1	TRBJ2-7	CASSLGSGGTSYEQYF
-	TRBV5-1	TRBJ1-1	CASSLGSGFTEAFF
-	TRBV11-2	TRBJ1-6	CASSSPYSPLHF
-	TRBV6-1	TRBJ2-7	CASISWLAGVSEQYF
few	TRBV12-5	TRBJ1-2	CASGEYRNGYTF
-	TRBV5-4	TRBJ1-2	CASSAGQIYGYTF
-	TRBV25-1	TRBJ1-3	CATQPRSGNTIYF
few	TRBV6-6	TRBJ2-7	CASSYLGGEQYF
-	TRBV7-9	TRBJ2-1	CASSFQGNYNEQFF
-	TRBV23-1	TRBJ2-2	CASSHRGDDQTGELFF
-	TRBV2	TRBJ2-7	CASSPGTSSEQYF
-	TRBV6-5	TRBJ1-4	CASRMTIINEKLFF
-	TRBV5-6	TRBJ2-6	CASNVLDSGANVLTF
-	TRBV7-9	TRBJ2-7	CASSLAQSLSEQYF
once	TRBV4-2	TRBJ2-1	CASSQVGGTTIIYNEQFF
-	TRBV5-4	TRBJ2-3	CASSRGGFTDTQYF
-	TRBV5-1	TRBJ2-7	CASSKWTGADEQYF
-	TRBV7-9	TRBJ2-5	CASSSTRDYNIRGQETQYF
-	TRBV2	TRBJ1-3	CASSAGLMGNTIYF
-	TRBV6-5	TRBJ2-3	CASSYSANGDTQYF
-	TRBV6-1	TRBJ1-1	CASGNRQGVTEAFF
-	TRBV5-1	TRBJ1-1	CASNRDSAEAFF
-	TRBV18	TRBJ2-1	CASSLGGSYEQFF
-	TRBV10-1	TRBJ1-3	CASTGGSGNTIYF
-	TRBV5-1	TRBJ2-4	CASSLPSPAKNIQYF
-	TRBV5-6	TRBJ1-5	CASSLSTTWGNQPQHF
-	TRBV18	TRBJ2-5	CASSPPQLPHGETQYF
-	TRBV19	TRBJ2-2	CASSIEQGRTGELFF
-	TRBV19	TRBJ2-1	CASTPSADRGKHNEQFF
-	TRBV5-1	TRBJ2-2	CASSLDVGGNTGELFF
-	TRBV10-3	-	CAISEERHASGKYEQYF
-	TRBV27	TRBJ2-1	CASSLRRTTEGNEQFF
once	TRBV5-6	TRBJ2-7	CASSLGQRSNEQYF
-	TRBV7-2	TRBJ2-2	CASSRGTANTGELFF
-	TRBV6-1	TRBJ2-3	CASSIGTQRKDTQYF
-	TRBV27	TRBJ2-7	CASSFRDRSYGQYF
-	TRBV7-2	TRBJ2-5	CASSLQGSRETQYF
-	TRBV19	TRBJ1-3	CASSAGRSSGNTIYF
-	TRBV2	TRBJ2-7	CAGRDGRDEQYF